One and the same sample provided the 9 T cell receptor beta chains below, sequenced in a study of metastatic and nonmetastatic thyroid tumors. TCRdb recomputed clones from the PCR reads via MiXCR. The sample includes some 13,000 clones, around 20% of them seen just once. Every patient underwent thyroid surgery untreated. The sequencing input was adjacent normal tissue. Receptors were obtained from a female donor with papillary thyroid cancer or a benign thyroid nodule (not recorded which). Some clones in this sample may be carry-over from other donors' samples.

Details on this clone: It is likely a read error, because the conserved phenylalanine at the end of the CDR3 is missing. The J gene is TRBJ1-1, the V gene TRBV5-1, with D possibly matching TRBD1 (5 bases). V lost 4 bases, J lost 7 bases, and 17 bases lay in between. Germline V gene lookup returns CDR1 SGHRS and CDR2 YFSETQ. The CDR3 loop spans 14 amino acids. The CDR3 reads CASSLGGRAGEAFL. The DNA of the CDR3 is TGCGCCAGCAGCCTTGGGGGTCGGGCGGGTGAAGCTTTCCTT.

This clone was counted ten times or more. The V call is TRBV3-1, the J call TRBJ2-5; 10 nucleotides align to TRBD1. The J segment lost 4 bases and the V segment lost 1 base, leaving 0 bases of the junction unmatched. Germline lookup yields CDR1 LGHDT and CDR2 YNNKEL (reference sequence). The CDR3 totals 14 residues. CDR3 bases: TGTGCCAGCAGCCAAGGGACAGGGGGAGAGACCCAGTACTTC. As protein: CASSQGTGGETQYF.

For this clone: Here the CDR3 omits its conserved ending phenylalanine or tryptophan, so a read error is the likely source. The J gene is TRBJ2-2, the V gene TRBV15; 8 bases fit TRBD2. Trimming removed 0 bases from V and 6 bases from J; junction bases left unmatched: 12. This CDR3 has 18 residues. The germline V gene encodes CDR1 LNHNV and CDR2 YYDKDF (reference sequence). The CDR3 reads CATSRDVLLAGSAGELFS. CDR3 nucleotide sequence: TGTGCCACCAGCAGAGATGTGTTGCTAGCGGGTAGCGCCGGGGAGCTGTTTTCT.

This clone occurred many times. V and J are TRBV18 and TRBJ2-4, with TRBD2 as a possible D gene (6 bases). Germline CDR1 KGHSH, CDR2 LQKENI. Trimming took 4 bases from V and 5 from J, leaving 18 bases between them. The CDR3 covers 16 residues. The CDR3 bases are TGTGCCAGCTCACTTCATCCGGGAGACCCCGAAAACATTCAGTACTTC. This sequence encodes CASSLHPGDPENIQYF. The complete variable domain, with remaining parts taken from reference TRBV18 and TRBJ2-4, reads NAGVMQNPRHLVRRRGQEARLRCSPMKGHSHVYWYRQLPEEGLKFMVYLQKENIIDESGMPKERFSAEFPKEGPSILRIQQVVRGDSAAYFCASSLHPGDPENIQYFGAGTRLSVL.

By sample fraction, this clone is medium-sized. CDR3 sequence reads: CASGDWGFSNQPQHF. As DNA, the CDR3 is TGTGCTAGTGGGGATTGGGGGTTTTCCAATCAGCCCCAGCATTTT. The chain is built from TRBV12-5 and TRBJ1-5; D may be TRBD1 (5 bases). Germline-derived CDR1 and CDR2 are LGHNT and FRNRAP. This CDR3 comprises 15 residues. Trimming left V 6 bases short and J 3 bases short, with 15 bases between. Combining the CDR3 with reference TRBV12-5 and TRBJ1-5 gives the whole variable domain DARVTQTPRHKVTEMGQEVTMRCQPILGHNTVFWYRQTMMQGLELLAYFRNRAPLDDSGMPKDRFSAEMPDATLATLKIQPSEPRDSAVYFCASGDWGFSNQPQHFGDGTRLSIL.

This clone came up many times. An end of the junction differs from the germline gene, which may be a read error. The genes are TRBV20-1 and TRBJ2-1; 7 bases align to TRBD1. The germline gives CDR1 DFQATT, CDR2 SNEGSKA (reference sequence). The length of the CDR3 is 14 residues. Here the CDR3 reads CSATRQGSYNERFF. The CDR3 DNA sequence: TGCAGTGCTACCCGACAGGGTTCCTACAATGAGCGGTTCTTC.

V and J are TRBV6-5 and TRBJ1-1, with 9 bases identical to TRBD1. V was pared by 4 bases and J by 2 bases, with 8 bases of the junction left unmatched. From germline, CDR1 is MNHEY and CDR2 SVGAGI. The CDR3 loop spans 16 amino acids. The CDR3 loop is CASSFWTGVFNTEAFF. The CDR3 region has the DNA TGTGCCAGCAGTTTCTGGACAGGGGTTTTTAACACTGAAGCTTTCTTT.

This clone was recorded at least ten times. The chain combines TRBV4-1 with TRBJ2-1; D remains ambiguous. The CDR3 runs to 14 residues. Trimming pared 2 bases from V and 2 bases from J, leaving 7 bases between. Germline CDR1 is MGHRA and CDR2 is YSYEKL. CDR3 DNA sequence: TGCGCCAGCAGCCAATTGCGCCCCTACAATGAGCAGTTCTTC. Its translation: CASSQLRPYNEQFF.

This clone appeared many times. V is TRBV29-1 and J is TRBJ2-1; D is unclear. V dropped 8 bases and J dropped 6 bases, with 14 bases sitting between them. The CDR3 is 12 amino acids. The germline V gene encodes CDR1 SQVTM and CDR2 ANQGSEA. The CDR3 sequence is CSSGIRGNEQFF. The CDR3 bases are TGCAGCTCCGGAATCCGAGGCAATGAGCAGTTCTTC.